Listed here is a single T cell receptor beta chain. Its target is unknown. The data were obtained in a study of T cell responses to AZD1222 COVID-19 vaccine. As for the study in general: Second-dose timings of about 4 or about 12 weeks were pooled.

General observations from the study: A rise in Spike-specific TCR breadth and depth followed two AZD1222 doses. In the spike-specific TCR repertoire, nearly half reportedly target unmutated variant regions. After the peak T cell response, and only then, were repertoires sampled.

Only in-frame clones appear in the TCRdb table, and some are missing; sequencing was by immunoSEQ multiplex PCR. The table includes some 100,000 clones, roughly 90% detected once. Sequenced material: peripheral blood, taken on day 0 of AZD1222 vaccination. The receptor was derived from an adult in good health.

The CDR3 spells CASSLDGIRPQHF. The CDR3 nucleotides are TGTGCCAGCAGTTTGGACGGTATAAGGCCCCAGCATTTT. V usage is TRBV6-2 or TRBV6-3 and J usage is TRBJ1-5; D is unclear. The CDR3 is 13 amino acids. V gave up 4 bases and J gave up 9 bases, with 13 bases separating them. Germline lookup yields CDR1 MNHEY and CDR2 SVGEGT.